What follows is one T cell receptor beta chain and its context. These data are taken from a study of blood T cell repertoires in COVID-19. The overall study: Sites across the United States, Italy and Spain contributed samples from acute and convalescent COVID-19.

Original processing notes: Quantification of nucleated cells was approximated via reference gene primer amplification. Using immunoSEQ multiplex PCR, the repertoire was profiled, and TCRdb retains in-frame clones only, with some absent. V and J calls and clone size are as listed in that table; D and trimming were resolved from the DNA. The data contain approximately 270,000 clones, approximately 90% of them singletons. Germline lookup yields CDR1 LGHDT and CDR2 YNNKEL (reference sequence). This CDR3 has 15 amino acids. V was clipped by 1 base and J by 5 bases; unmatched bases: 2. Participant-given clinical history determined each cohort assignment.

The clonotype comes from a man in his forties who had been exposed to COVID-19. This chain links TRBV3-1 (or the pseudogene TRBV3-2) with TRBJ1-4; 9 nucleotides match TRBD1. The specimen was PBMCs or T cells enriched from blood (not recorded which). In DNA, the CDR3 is TGTGCCAGCAGCCAAGCCGGGACAGGGAATGAAAAACTGTTTTTT. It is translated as CASSQAGTGNEKLFF.